Following are 8 T cell receptor beta chains from one sample sequenced in a study of blood T cell repertoires in COVID-19. Produced via immunoSEQ multiplex PCR; TCRdb's table is partial and in-frame only. The table has 400,000 or so clones, around 90% seen once; the top ten hold approximately 2.9%. The sample taken for sequencing was peripheral blood. All receptors come from a human donor in a cohort sampled during active COVID-19.

The gene calls are TRBV5-6 and TRBJ2-7; possibly TRBD2 for D (5 bases). V gave up 0 bases and J gave up 6 bases, with 10 bases separating them. Per the germline V gene, CDR1 is SGHDT and CDR2 is YYEEEE. The CDR3 has 13 residues. CDR3 sequence: CASSLGGEGEQYF. The CDR3 DNA sequence: TGTGCCAGCAGCTTGGGGGGAGAGGGCGAGCAGTACTTC.

This chain connects TRBV7-9 to TRBJ2-3; maybe TRBD1 (6 bases). In germline, CDR1 is SEHNR, CDR2 FQNEAQ (reference sequence). The CDR3 loop spans 15 amino acids. Trimming took off 0 bases at V and 2 bases at J, with 9 bases between the two ends. The CDR3 loop is CASSLAGTYTDTQYF. The DNA of the CDR3 is TGTGCCAGCAGCTTAGCGGGGACATACACAGATACGCAGTATTTT.

This chain joins TRBV14 and TRBJ1-4, with D perhaps matching TRBD1 (5 bases). Trimming took off 4 bases at V and 6 bases at J, with 18 bases between the two ends. Germline CDR1 SGHDN, CDR2 FVKESK. This CDR3 contains 16 residues. CDR3 DNA sequence: TGTGCCAGCAGCCCCGCGAGGGGAGGCGGAGATGAAAAACTGTTTTTT. Translation gives CASSPARGGGDEKLFF. The entire variable domain, with the rest obtained from reference TRBV14 and TRBJ1-4, is as follows: EAGVTQFPSHSVIEKGQTVTLRCDPISGHDNLYWYRRVMGKEIKFLLHFVKESKQDESGMPNNRFLAERTGGTYSTLKVQPAELEDSGVYFCASSPARGGGDEKLFFGSGTQLSVL.

V and J are TRBV28 and TRBJ1-2; D remains unclear. The CDR3 is 12 residues long. V was clipped by 2 bases and J by 8 bases, with 9 bases between them. The V gene's germline CDR1 is MDHEN and CDR2 SYDVKM. The CDR3 is CASSLASGGYTF. The CDR3 DNA is TGTGCCAGCAGTTTAGCTTCGGGGGGCTACACCTTC.

This chain joins TRBV6-2 or TRBV6-3 and TRBJ2-5; D ambiguous. Trimming took 2 bases from V and 5 from J, leaving 3 bases between them. The germline V gene encodes CDR1 MNHEY and CDR2 SVGEGT. The CDR3 is made up of 11 amino acids. The DNA of the CDR3 is TGTGCCAGCAGTTACGCGGAGACCCAGTACTTC. Its translation is CASSYAETQYF.

The chain uses TRBV24-1 and TRBJ2-3, with 7 nucleotides matching TRBD2. The CDR3 consists of 15 residues. The V and J ends lost 1 base and 6 bases, in that order; junction bases with no gene match: 6. CDR1 KGHDR and CDR2 SFDVKD come from the germline V gene. CDR3 amino acids: CATSDFSSGVDTQYF. CDR3 sequence (DNA): TGTGCCACCAGTGATTTTTCCAGCGGGGTCGATACGCAGTATTTT.

This sequence joins TRBV28 and TRBJ1-1, with D possibly being TRBD1 (5 bases). This CDR3 is built from 16 residues. Between the trimmed V and J ends, which lost 2 bases and 5 bases, there was a span of 18 bases. Germline V gene lookup returns CDR1 MDHEN and CDR2 SYDVKM. CDR3 coding DNA: TGTGCCAGCAGTTTAAATCGCGGGGGAAGTGTGACTGAAGCTTTCTTT. Its translation is CASSLNRGGSVTEAFF.

This chain links TRBV6-1 with TRBJ1-5, with D hard to call. Germline V CDR1 and CDR2: MNHNS, SASEGT. Trimming removed 4 bases at V and 0 bases at J, with 13 bases between. The CDR3 covers 16 residues. CDR3 DNA: TGTGCCAGCAGTGTATACAGTTCTAATAGCAATCAGCCCCAGCATTTT. It is translated as CASSVYSSNSNQPQHF.